The 11 T cell receptor beta chains below were found in one sample sequenced in a study of shared clonotypes between healthy human individuals. Positively selected for CCR7, the CD45RO-negative cells used as naive CD8 cells excluded terminally differentiated effector memory CD45RA+ cells. The assay was immunoSEQ multiplex PCR, and TCRdb's table has in-frame clones only and misses some. The data contain a few million clones, roughly 95% of them singletons. Sequences were obtained from naive CD8+ T cells from PBMCs. These TCRs come from a man younger than 30 in good health. Some clones in this sample may be carry-over from other donors' samples.

The chain has TRBV5-1 and TRBJ2-1; 9 nucleotides align to TRBD2. The J segment lost 9 bases and the V segment lost 2 bases, leaving 3 bases of the junction unmatched. Looked up from germline, CDR1 is SGHRS and CDR2 is YFSETQ. The CDR3 is 13 amino acids. The CDR3 bases are TGCGCCAGCAGCTTCGGGACTAGCAGTGAGCAGTTCTTC. It is translated as CASSFGTSSEQFF.

The rearrangement uses TRBV13 and TRBJ2-7; 8 nucleotides align to TRBD1. CDR1 and CDR2 (germline): PRHDT, FYEKMQ (reference sequence). The CDR3 loop spans 12 amino acids. V lost 5 bases, J lost 5 bases, and 2 bases stayed unmatched. CDR3 amino acids: CASSQDRDEQYF. The CDR3 DNA reads TGTGCCAGCAGCCAGGACAGGGACGAGCAGTACTTC.

This clone has only one observation. V is TRBV4-2 and J is TRBJ2-7, with a weak D call TRBD1 (6 bases). CDR3 length: 13 amino acids. V dropped 8 bases and J dropped 0 bases, with 11 bases sitting between them. In germline, CDR1 is LGHNA, CDR2 YNFKEQ. The DNA for the CDR3 is TGTGCCAGCGGAACAGGGCCCTCCTACGAGCAGTACTTC. This codes for CASGTGPSYEQYF.

The chain joins TRBV7-2 to TRBJ2-5, with 12 positions matching TRBD2. The length of the CDR3 is 19 residues. Trimming at V came to 4 bases and at J to 7 bases, leaving 19 bases not matched to a gene. Germline V gene sequence: CDR1 SGHTA, CDR2 FQGNSA. The CDR3 protein is CASSWPGASGRAGLGTQYF. In nucleotides, the CDR3 is TGTGCCAGCAGCTGGCCGGGGGCTAGCGGGAGGGCCGGACTGGGGACCCAGTACTTC.

The V gene is TRBV4-1, the J gene TRBJ1-1; no firm D call. The CDR3 length is 16 residues. V was pared by 3 bases and J by 3 bases, with 17 bases between. In germline, CDR1 is MGHRA, CDR2 YSYEKL. CDR3 nucleotide sequence: TGCGCCAGCAGCCAGCCAAAGAGGATTGGAGACACTGAAGCTTTCTTT. This encodes CASSQPKRIGDTEAFF.

To note about this clone: The junction and the germline gene differ at one end; a read error may be behind it. The chain has TRBV29-1 and TRBJ1-1; no reliable D call. The CDR3 is 11 amino acids. CDR1 SQVTM and CDR2 ANQGSEA come from the germline V gene. The CDR3 sequence: CSVQENTEAFF. In DNA, the CDR3 is TGCAGCGTTCAAGAGAACACTGAAGCTTTCTTT.

This clone was detected only once. This chain joins TRBV13 and TRBJ2-7; unclear D gene. V lost 5 bases and J lost 0, with 11 bases in between. CDR1 PRHDT and CDR2 FYEKMQ come from the germline V gene (reference sequence). The CDR3 is 14 amino acids. The CDR3 is CASSPAAGSYEQYF. CDR3 coding DNA: TGTGCCAGCAGCCCCGCCGCAGGCTCCTACGAGCAGTACTTC.

This rearrangement joins TRBV5-6 to TRBJ2-7; 10 bases are shared with TRBD1. Trimming at V came to 4 bases and at J to 1 base, leaving 5 bases not matched to a gene. The V gene's germline CDR1 is SGHDT and CDR2 YYEEEE. This CDR3 has 15 residues. The CDR3 coding sequence is TGTGCCAGCAGCCCAGACAGGGGGCGTTCCTACGAGCAGTACTTC. Its translation: CASSPDRGRSYEQYF.

The gene calls are TRBV2 and TRBJ2-1, with 7 bases identical to TRBD1. Trimming at V came to 4 bases and at J to 8 bases, leaving 8 bases not matched to a gene. Germline lookup yields CDR1 SNHLY and CDR2 FYNNEI. CDR3 length: 14 residues. The CDR3 here is CASSGQGVVYEQFF. CDR3 in DNA: TGTGCCAGCAGTGGGCAGGGGGTGGTCTATGAGCAGTTCTTC.

The V call is TRBV20-1, the J call TRBJ1-2; TRBD1 might be the D (6 bases). This CDR3 is 11 amino acids long. The germline V gene encodes CDR1 DFQATT and CDR2 SNEGSKA (reference sequence). V lost 5 bases to trimming and J lost 5 bases, with 9 bases between them. For the CDR3, the DNA is TGCAGTGCTGGCCAGGGGTATGGCTACACCTTC. This encodes CSAGQGYGYTF.

The chain joins TRBV9 to TRBJ1-4, with a tentative D call TRBD1 (5 bases). CDR3 length equals 13 residues. The V end lost 10 bases, the J end lost 6 bases, and 16 bases lay between the germline ends. CDR1 and CDR2 (germline): SGDLS, YYNGEE. This CDR3 reads CARRTGLDEKLFF. The CDR3 DNA sequence: TGTGCCCGCCGGACGGGGCTGGATGAAAAACTGTTTTTT.